This entry concerns a single TCR beta chain. These data come from a study of blood T cell repertoires in COVID-19. In the study overall: Acute-phase and convalescent COVID-19 samples originated in the United States, Italy and Spain.

The V end was cut by 7 bases, the J end by 0 bases, with 15 bases between. Germline values: CDR1 SGHRS, CDR2 YFSETQ. The CDR3 covers 15 residues. The Seattle patients, enrolled during active infection, were followed longitudinally. Methods used by the authors: For nucleated cells, counts were estimated from reference gene primer amplification. Sequenced by immunoSEQ multiplex PCR; TCRdb stores in-frame clones only, minus some. That table gives V, J and clone size, and the DNA gave D and trimming. Here the sample spans about 350,000 clones, 80% to 90% being singletons. The genes are TRBV5-1 and TRBJ2-3; tentative D call: TRBD2 (6 bases). The material sequenced was peripheral blood. The receptor's source is a man younger than 40 with COVID-19, enrolled during active disease. This CDR3 is CASRTWGDSTDTQYF. The CDR3 DNA follows: TGCGCCAGCCGAACTTGGGGGGATAGCACAGATACGCAGTATTTT.